This TCR beta chain was identified in a study of T cell responses to AZD1222 COVID-19 vaccine. About the research overall: Second-dose intervals near 4 or 12 weeks were combined. Findings of the study overall: Researchers took repertoire samples only after the peak T cell response had come. The CD4 TCRs associated with vaccination extended across spike and predominated at 160-218 and 743-854. The donors showed a predominance of white British ancestry and of females, with possible underestimation of clonal diversity.

As to this clone: The target antigen is unknown.

The protocol was immunoSEQ multiplex PCR, while the TCRdb copy is restricted to in-frame clones and leaves out a portion. The sample carries tens of thousands of clones, about nine tenths recorded once. The CDR3 length is 15 residues. Unmatched junction bases numbered 4, after V lost 3 bases and J lost 4 bases. Germline values: CDR1 KGHSH, CDR2 LQKENI. The sample in question was peripheral blood, obtained on day 0 of AZD1222 vaccination. The rearrangement uses TRBV18 and TRBJ2-7; 12 nucleotides match TRBD2. The receptor was derived from an adult in good health. The CDR3 DNA is TGTGCCAGCTCACCGACTAGCGGGAGTTTTTACGAGCAGTACTTC. Encoded protein: CASSPTSGSFYEQYF.